A selection of T cell receptor beta chains follows, all from one sample in a study of T-cell memory formation after mild COVID-19. TCRdb called the 5' RACE reads again in MiXCR, with one record for every CDR3 protein. The profile shows roughly 300,000 distinct CDR3 sequences, roughly 13% of them singletons. The specimen sequenced was PBMCs or a T cell subset sorted from them (not recorded which). These receptor sequences come from a man between 18 and 29 years old who had mild COVID-19 (a few samples of this study predate the infection). Cell type and time point are not known. Both conserved end residues are part of each CDR3. Each record gives: CDR3 length, D gene, V gene, J gene, clone size, CDR3 DNA, CDR3 protein. A D gene is named only where the DNA matches it firmly. Size values are once, few and many counts, or a class for expanded clones, and some rows have none.

length: 15
D: TRBD1
V: TRBV20-1
J: TRBJ2-2
size: NA
DNA: TGCAGTGCTGGTCCCGGGACAGGGATCACCGGGGAGCTGTTTTTT
CDR3: CSAGPGTGITGELFF

length: 14
D: NA
V: TRBV5-1
J: TRBJ1-2
size: few
DNA: TGCGCCAGCAGCATTGGGGATTATGACTATGGCTACACCTTC
CDR3: CASSIGDYDYGYTF

length: 15
D: NA
V: TRBV5-1
J: TRBJ1-6
size: few
DNA: TGCGCCAGCAGGACGGCGGATCCCCATAATTCACCCCTCCACTTT
CDR3: CASRTADPHNSPLHF

length: 16
D: NA
V: TRBV20-1
J: TRBJ2-6
size: many
DNA: TGCAGTGCTAGAGTTCAGGGAGCCCCTGGGGCCAACGTCCTGACTTTC
CDR3: CSARVQGAPGANVLTF

length: 13
D: NA
V: TRBV5-1
J: TRBJ1-2
size: NA
DNA: TGCGCCAGCTTGGAGGAGGGAGGATATGGCTACACCTTC
CDR3: CASLEEGGYGYTF

length: 14
D: TRBD2
V: TRBV9
J: TRBJ2-7
size: NA
DNA: TGTGCCAGCAGCGTAGATTCTGCGGGGGGTTTGCAGTACTTC
CDR3: CASSVDSAGGLQYF

length: 11
D: TRBD2
V: TRBV7-6
J: TRBJ2-1
size: few
DNA: TGTGCCAGCAGCTCGAGCGGGGTACAATTCTTC
CDR3: CASSSSGVQFF

length: 12
D: TRBD1
V: TRBV7-9
J: TRBJ1-2
size: many
DNA: TGTGCCAGCAGCTTGACAGGGGGTGGCTACACCTTC
CDR3: CASSLTGGGYTF

length: 16
D: TRBD1
V: TRBV19
J: TRBJ2-2
size: NA
DNA: TGTGCCAGTAGTCCCTCGGACAGGGGAAACACCGGGGAGCTGTTTTTT
CDR3: CASSPSDRGNTGELFF

length: 14
D: NA
V: TRBV7-8
J: TRBJ1-2
size: NA
DNA: TGTGCCAGCAGCGGAGGGCTGGCTAACTATGGCTACACCTTC
CDR3: CASSGGLANYGYTF

length: 17
D: NA
V: TRBV7-6
J: TRBJ2-1
size: few
DNA: TGTGCCAGCAGCCAGGTGGGGGGGCTAAGCTCCTACAATGAGCAGTTCTTC
CDR3: CASSQVGGLSSYNEQFF

length: 17
D: TRBD1
V: TRBV4-1
J: TRBJ1-2
size: NA
DNA: TGCGCCAGCAGCCAAGAAAGGGACAGTCCTGCTAACTATGGCTACACCTTC
CDR3: CASSQERDSPANYGYTF

length: 12
D: NA
V: TRBV20-1
J: TRBJ2-5
size: NA
DNA: TGCAGTGCTAGAGCTAGCGATGAGACCCAGTACTTC
CDR3: CSARASDETQYF

length: 13
D: NA
V: TRBV7-2
J: TRBJ2-7
size: NA
DNA: TGTGCCAGCAGCTTACAAGACTCCTACGAGCAGTACTTC
CDR3: CASSLQDSYEQYF

length: 8
D: NA
V: TRBV6-6
J: TRBJ1-2
size: few
DNA: TGTGCCAGCAGTGACCAAATCTTC
CDR3: CASSDQIF

length: 17
D: TRBD1
V: TRBV20-1
J: TRBJ2-6
size: NA
DNA: TGCAGTGCTAGGGGTCCCGGACAGGGGTATGGGGCCAACGTCCTGACTTTC
CDR3: CSARGPGQGYGANVLTF